This T cell receptor beta chain is from a study of immune evolution from preneoplasia to lung adenocarcinoma. Germline CDR1 is LGHNA and CDR2 is YNFKEQ. This CDR3 has 15 residues. The V gene end was trimmed by 6 bases and the J gene end by 9 bases; junction bases not matched to a gene: 9. Repertoires were generated with immunoSEQ multiplex PCR, while TCRdb's copy carries only in-frame clones and drops some. The sample gives fewer than 50,000 clones, under 80% of which show up once; around 5% is in the top ten. The sample comprised FFPE invasive lung adenocarcinoma tissue. The V and J genes are TRBV4-2 and TRBJ2-1; the match to TRBD2 covers 12 bases. The TCR was taken from a person between 60 and 69 years old with lung adenocarcinoma. The CDR3 coding sequence is TGTGCCAGCAGGTACCGACTAGCGGGAGAGGGTGAGCAGTTCTTC. Protein sequence: CASRYRLAGEGEQFF.